The 21 T cell receptor beta chains given below trace back to one sample, sequenced in a study of T cell responses to AZD1222 COVID-19 vaccine. Data came from immunoSEQ multiplex PCR; TCRdb stores just in-frame clones and leaves some out. The sample contains approximately 130,000 clones, 80% to 90% of which appear only once. The sample in question was peripheral blood, obtained on day 0 of AZD1222 vaccination. These receptors were obtained from an adult in good health.

This rearrangement joins TRBV7-9 to TRBJ2-2; D is unclear. V was clipped by 6 bases and J by 3 bases, with 17 bases between them. Germline loops: CDR1 SEHNR, CDR2 FQNEAQ (reference sequence). This CDR3 is built from 16 residues. The CDR3 DNA follows: TGTGCCAGCAGGGTCTCATTTCGACGGGACACCGGGGAGCTGTTTTTT. Amino acid sequence: CASRVSFRRDTGELFF.

This rearrangement joins TRBV7-3 to TRBJ2-7; 7 bases are a match to TRBD1. Looked up from germline, CDR1 is SGHTA and CDR2 is FQGTGA. The CDR3 loop spans 14 amino acids. Losses at the gene ends were 5 bases for V and 2 bases for J; bases not matched to a gene: 6. The CDR3 here is CASSTSGGAYEQYF. CDR3 coding DNA: TGTGCCAGCAGCACCTCAGGGGGAGCCTACGAGCAGTACTTC.

The chain joins TRBV11-3 to TRBJ2-1; TRBD2 is a possible D gene (5 bases). Per germline, CDR1 SGHNT and CDR2 YENEEA. V shed 5 bases and J shed 2 bases, with 7 bases lying between them. This CDR3 has 13 amino acids. The CDR3 is CASSLSAYNEQFF. CDR3 coding DNA: TGTGCCAGCAGCCTTAGCGCCTACAATGAGCAGTTCTTC.

This chain uses TRBV27 with TRBJ1-2; D gene ambiguous. CDR1 MNHEY and CDR2 SMNVEV come from the germline V gene (reference sequence). The CDR3 contains 13 residues. Trimming stripped 2 bases from V and 3 bases from J, with 7 bases between. CDR3 DNA: TGTGCCAGCAGTTTAGAGGGCCACTATGGCTACACCTTC. Translated, it gives CASSLEGHYGYTF.

V usage is TRBV11-2 and J usage is TRBJ2-2, with 8 bases identical to TRBD1. This CDR3 has 15 amino acids. The ends lost 7 bases at V and 7 bases at J; junction bases unmatched: 11. CDR1 and CDR2 (germline): SGHAT, FQNNGV. CDR3 nucleotides: TGTGCCAGCACCACAGGACAGGGTTTCAGCGGGGAGCTGTTTTTT. Protein: CASTTGQGFSGELFF. Together with reference TRBV11-2 and TRBJ2-2, the CDR3 gives the full variable domain: EAGVAQSPRYKIIEKRQSVAFWCNPISGHATLYWYQQILGQGPKLLIQFQNNGVVDDSQLPKDRFSAERLKGVDSTLKIQPAKLEDSAVYLCASTTGQGFSGELFFGEGSRLTVL.

V is TRBV4-3 and J is TRBJ2-7, with 9 bases lining up with TRBD1. CDR3 length: 16 residues. Germline V gene lookup returns CDR1 LGHNA and CDR2 YSLEER. V was pared by 2 bases and J by 3 bases, with 8 bases of the junction left unmatched. This CDR3 is CASSQTVRTGDYEQYF. CDR3 nucleotide sequence: TGCGCCAGCAGCCAAACCGTCAGGACAGGGGACTACGAGCAGTACTTC.

The table lists this clone with a few counts. The chain links TRBV18 to TRBJ1-2, with 8 bases identical to TRBD1. CDR1 KGHSH and CDR2 LQKENI come from the germline V gene. With 2 bases clipped from V and 1 base from J, the junction kept 3 bases outside the gene matches. The CDR3 is made up of 15 amino acids. CDR3 region: CASSPGQGDNYGYTF. The CDR3 bases are TGTGCCAGCTCACCAGGACAGGGTGATAACTATGGCTACACCTTC.

This clone was seen once. The chain combines TRBV12-3 or TRBV12-4 with TRBJ2-2; D is uncertain. Trimming left V 3 bases short and J 6 bases short, with 5 bases between. The CDR3 is 12 residues long. The CDR3, as DNA: TGTGCCAGCAGTTTTAATGCCGGGGAGCTGTTTTTT. Residues: CASSFNAGELFF.

The chain recombines TRBV3-1 (or the pseudogene TRBV3-2) with TRBJ2-3, with D possibly TRBD2 on 6 matching bases. Between the trimmed V and J ends, which lost 1 base and 6 bases, there was a span of 20 bases. Looked up from germline, CDR1 is LGHDT and CDR2 is YNNKEL (reference sequence). The CDR3 consists of 17 residues. CDR3 protein: CASSQGGLWRGMDTQYF. In nucleotides, the CDR3 is TGTGCCAGCAGCCAAGGGGGCCTATGGCGGGGAATGGATACGCAGTATTTT.

The chain couples TRBV18 to TRBJ2-7, with D possibly TRBD1 on 8 matching bases. Trimming pared 6 bases from V and 7 bases from J, leaving 16 bases between. The germline V gene encodes CDR1 KGHSH and CDR2 LQKENI. The CDR3 sequence is 13 residues long. The CDR3 spells CASSRTGGGEQYF. For the CDR3, the DNA is TGTGCCAGCTCCCGAACAGGGGGGGGAGAGCAGTACTTC.

The rearrangement uses TRBV5-1 and TRBJ2-3, with 10 nucleotides matching TRBD2. Germline assignment: CDR1 SGHRS and CDR2 YFSETQ. V was clipped by 1 base and J by 4 bases; unmatched bases: 6. The CDR3 totals 16 residues. CDR3 sequence (DNA): TGCGCCAGCAGCTTGCCGAGCGGGGGGGCCTCAGATACGCAGTATTTT. Amino acid sequence: CASSLPSGGASDTQYF.

This sequence joins TRBV6-4 and TRBJ2-2; 7 positions agree with TRBD1. From germline, CDR1 is MRHNA and CDR2 SNTAGT. The CDR3 is made up of 14 amino acids. The ends lost 6 bases at V and 3 bases at J; junction bases unmatched: 4. The CDR3 loop is CASSQGDDTGELFF. The DNA for the CDR3 is TGTGCCAGCAGCCAGGGGGACGACACCGGGGAGCTGTTTTTT.

The J gene is TRBJ2-5, the V gene TRBV19; D may correspond to TRBD1 or TRBD2 (5 bases each). The CDR3 is made up of 11 amino acids. Germline V gene sequence: CDR1 LNHDA, CDR2 SQIVND (reference sequence). The germline V and J ends were trimmed by 7 bases and 5 bases, with 8 bases remaining between them. DNA for the CDR3: TGTGCCAGTAAATGGGGGGAGACCCAGTACTTC. It yields the protein CASKWGETQYF.

V usage is TRBV6-1 and J usage is TRBJ1-6; TRBD1 matches 12 bases. Germline V gene lookup returns CDR1 MNHNS and CDR2 SASEGT. Trimming at V came to 4 bases and at J to 5 bases, leaving 12 bases not matched to a gene. The CDR3 covers 19 residues. CDR3 nucleotide sequence: TGTGCCAGCAGTGCCCCTTCGGGGACAGGGGGCTGGGATAATTCACCCCTCCACTTT. It yields the protein CASSAPSGTGGWDNSPLHF.

This rearrangement joins TRBV6-5 to TRBJ1-1; D is unresolved. Germline V gene lookup returns CDR1 MNHEY and CDR2 SVGAGI. Trimming stripped 6 bases from V and 1 base from J, with 12 bases between. The CDR3 is 14 amino acids. The CDR3 DNA reads as TGTGCCAGCAGGGATGACGGACGGAACACTGAAGCTTTCTTT. It is translated as CASRDDGRNTEAFF.

The chain carries TRBV19 and TRBJ1-4; no firm D call. The V end was cut by 3 bases, the J end by 7 bases, with 12 bases between. The CDR3 sequence is 14 residues long. Looked up from germline, CDR1 is LNHDA and CDR2 is SQIVND (reference sequence). CDR3 coding DNA: TGTGCCAGTAGTATTTCAACTCGGGGTGAAAAACTGTTTTTT. Translated, it gives CASSISTRGEKLFF. The full variable domain, rest sourced from reference TRBV19 and TRBJ1-4, is DGGITQSPKYLFRKEGQNVTLSCEQNLNHDAMYWYRQDPGQGLRLIYYSQIVNDFQKGDIAEGYSVSREKKESFPLTVTSAQKNPTAFYLCASSISTRGEKLFFGSGTQLSVL.

The table lists this clone with a count of one. The genes are TRBV7-7 and TRBJ2-1, with D uncertain. CDR1 SSHAT and CDR2 FNYEAQ come from the germline V gene (reference sequence). The CDR3 contains 12 residues. The V end was cut by 5 bases, the J end by 7 bases, with 9 bases between. CDR3 in amino acids: CASSPNSNEQFF. The CDR3 bases are TGTGCCAGCAGCCCGAACTCTAATGAGCAGTTCTTC.

This chain joins TRBV19 and TRBJ2-3; 9 bases are a match to TRBD2. Germline values: CDR1 LNHDA, CDR2 SQIVND (reference sequence). Trimming at V came to 7 bases and at J to 0 bases, leaving 11 bases not matched to a gene. CDR3 length: 17 amino acids. CDR3 DNA sequence: TGTGCCAGTACGCGGGGAGCGGGGGGTCTCAGCACAGATACGCAGTATTTT. It yields the protein CASTRGAGGLSTDTQYF.

The chain has TRBV6-2 or TRBV6-3 and TRBJ1-1; tentatively, D is TRBD1 (5 bases). This CDR3 has 13 residues. Germline V gene sequence: CDR1 MNHEY, CDR2 SVGEGT. The V end lost 2 bases, the J end lost 1 base, and 5 bases lay between the germline ends. CDR3 nucleotides: TGTGCCAGCAGTTACGGACAGAACACTGAAGCTTTCTTT. Translating gives CASSYGQNTEAFF.

The chain has TRBV15 and TRBJ1-4; D uncertain. There are 14 residues in the CDR3. The germline CDR1 and CDR2 sequences are LNHNV and YYDKDF (reference sequence). V was shortened by 5 bases and J by 3 bases, with 10 bases between the two germline ends. The CDR3 DNA sequence: TGTGCCACCAGCCCCCGTGCAGCTAATGAAAAACTGTTTTTT. Residues: CATSPRAANEKLFF. Supplemented by reference TRBV15 and TRBJ1-4, the full variable domain reads DAMVIQNPRYQVTQFGKPVTLSCSQTLNHNVMYWYQQKSSQAPKLLFHYYDKDFNNEADTPDNFQSRRPNTSFCFLDIRSPGLGDTAMYLCATSPRAANEKLFFGSGTQLSVL.

V is TRBV15 and J is TRBJ2-2; D is unclear. Germline-derived CDR1 and CDR2 are LNHNV and YYDKDF (reference sequence). The CDR3 covers 15 residues. With 0 bases removed from V and 4 bases from J, the gap between germline ends came to 9 bases. DNA of the CDR3: TGTGCCACCAGCAGAGATAGAATTTTCACCGGGGAGCTGTTTTTT. Amino acids: CATSRDRIFTGELFF.